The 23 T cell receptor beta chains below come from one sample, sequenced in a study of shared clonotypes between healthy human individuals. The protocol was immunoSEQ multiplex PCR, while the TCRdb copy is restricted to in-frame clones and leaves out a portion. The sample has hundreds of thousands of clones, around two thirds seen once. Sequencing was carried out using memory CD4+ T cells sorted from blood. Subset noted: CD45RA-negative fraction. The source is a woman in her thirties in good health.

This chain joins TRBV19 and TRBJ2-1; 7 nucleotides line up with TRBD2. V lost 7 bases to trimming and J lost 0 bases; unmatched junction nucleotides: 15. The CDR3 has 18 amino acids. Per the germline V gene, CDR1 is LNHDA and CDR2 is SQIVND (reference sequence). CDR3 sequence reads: CASTSLVSSGSSYNEQFF. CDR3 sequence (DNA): TGTGCCAGTACCTCACTCGTATCTAGCGGTAGCTCCTACAATGAGCAGTTCTTC. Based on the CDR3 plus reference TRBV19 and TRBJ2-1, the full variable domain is DGGITQSPKYLFRKEGQNVTLSCEQNLNHDAMYWYRQDPGQGLRLIYYSQIVNDFQKGDIAEGYSVSREKKESFPLTVTSAQKNPTAFYLCASTSLVSSGSSYNEQFFGPGTRLTVL.

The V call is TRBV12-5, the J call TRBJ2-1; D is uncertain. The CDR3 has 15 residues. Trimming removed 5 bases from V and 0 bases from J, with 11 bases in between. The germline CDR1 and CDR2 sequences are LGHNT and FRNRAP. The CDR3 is CASGLFPPSYNEQFF. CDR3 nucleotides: TGTGCTAGTGGTCTGTTTCCACCCTCCTACAATGAGCAGTTCTTC. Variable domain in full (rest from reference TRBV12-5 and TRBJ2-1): DARVTQTPRHKVTEMGQEVTMRCQPILGHNTVFWYRQTMMQGLELLAYFRNRAPLDDSGMPKDRFSAEMPDATLATLKIQPSEPRDSAVYFCASGLFPPSYNEQFFGPGTRLTVL.

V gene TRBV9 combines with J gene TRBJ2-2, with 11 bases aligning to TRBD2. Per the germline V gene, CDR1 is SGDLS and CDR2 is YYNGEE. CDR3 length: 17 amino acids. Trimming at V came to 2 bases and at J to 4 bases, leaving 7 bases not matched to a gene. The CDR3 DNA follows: TGTGCCAGCAGCGTTGGTAGCGGGAGGGCCGGCACCGGGGAGCTGTTTTTT. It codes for CASSVGSGRAGTGELFF.

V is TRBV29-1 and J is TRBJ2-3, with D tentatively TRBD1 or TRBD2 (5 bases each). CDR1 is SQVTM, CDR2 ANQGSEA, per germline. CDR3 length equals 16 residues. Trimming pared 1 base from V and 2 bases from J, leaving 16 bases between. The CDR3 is CSVEGSPGPATDTQYF. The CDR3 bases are TGCAGCGTTGAAGGGTCTCCGGGACCAGCCACAGATACGCAGTATTTT.

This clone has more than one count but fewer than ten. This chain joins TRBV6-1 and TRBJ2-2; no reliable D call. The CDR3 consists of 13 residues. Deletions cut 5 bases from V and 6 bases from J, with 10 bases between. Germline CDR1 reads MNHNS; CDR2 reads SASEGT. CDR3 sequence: CASSLSPPGELFF. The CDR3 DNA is TGTGCCAGCAGTTTATCCCCGCCCGGGGAGCTGTTTTTT.

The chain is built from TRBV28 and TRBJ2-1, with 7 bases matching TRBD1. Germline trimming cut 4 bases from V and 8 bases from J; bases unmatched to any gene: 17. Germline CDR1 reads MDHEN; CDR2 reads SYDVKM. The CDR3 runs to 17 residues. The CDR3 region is CASSSLGTVHIEDEQFF. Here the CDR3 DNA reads TGTGCCAGCAGTTCCCTAGGGACAGTCCATATTGAGGATGAGCAGTTCTTC.

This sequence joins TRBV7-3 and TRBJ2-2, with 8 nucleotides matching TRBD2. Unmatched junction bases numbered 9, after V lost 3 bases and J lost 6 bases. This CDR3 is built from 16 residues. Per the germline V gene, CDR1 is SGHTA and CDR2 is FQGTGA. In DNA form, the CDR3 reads TGTGCCAGCAGCTTTGCGGGAGGCCAGGGTGCCGGGGAGCTGTTTTTT. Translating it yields CASSFAGGQGAGELFF.

CDR3 bases: TGTGCCAGTACCATCAAATGGCCAGGGAACCAGCCCCAGCATTTT. This sequence encodes CASTIKWPGNQPQHF. V usage is TRBV19 and J usage is TRBJ1-5; a weak D match, TRBD1 (5 bases). The CDR3 sequence is 15 residues long. Between the trimmed V and J ends, which lost 7 bases and 7 bases, there was a span of 20 bases. The germline gives CDR1 LNHDA, CDR2 SQIVND (reference sequence).

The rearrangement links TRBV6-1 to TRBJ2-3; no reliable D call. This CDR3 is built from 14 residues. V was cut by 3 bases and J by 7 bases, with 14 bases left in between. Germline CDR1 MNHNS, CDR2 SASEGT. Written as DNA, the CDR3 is TGTGCCAGCAGTGAGGCCCAGGACCCTAATACGCAGTATTTT. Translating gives CASSEAQDPNTQYF.

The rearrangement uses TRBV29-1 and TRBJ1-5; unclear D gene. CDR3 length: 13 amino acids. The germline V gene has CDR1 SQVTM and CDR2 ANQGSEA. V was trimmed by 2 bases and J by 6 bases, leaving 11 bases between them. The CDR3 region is CSVESQAGQPQHF. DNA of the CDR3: TGCAGCGTTGAATCGCAGGCAGGTCAGCCCCAGCATTTT.

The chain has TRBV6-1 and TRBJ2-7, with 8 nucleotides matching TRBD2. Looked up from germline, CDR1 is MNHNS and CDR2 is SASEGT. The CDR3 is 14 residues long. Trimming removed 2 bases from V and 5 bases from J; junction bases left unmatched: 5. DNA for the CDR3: TGTGCCAGCAGTGAATCGGGAGGGCTCCACGAGCAGTACTTC. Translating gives CASSESGGLHEQYF.

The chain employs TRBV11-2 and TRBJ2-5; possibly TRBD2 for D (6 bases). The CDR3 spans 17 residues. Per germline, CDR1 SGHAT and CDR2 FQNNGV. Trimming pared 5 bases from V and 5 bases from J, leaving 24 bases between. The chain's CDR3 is CASSTRTGLSLGETQYF. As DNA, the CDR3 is TGTGCCAGCAGCACACGAACGGGACTTTCCCTAGGCGAGACCCAGTACTTC.

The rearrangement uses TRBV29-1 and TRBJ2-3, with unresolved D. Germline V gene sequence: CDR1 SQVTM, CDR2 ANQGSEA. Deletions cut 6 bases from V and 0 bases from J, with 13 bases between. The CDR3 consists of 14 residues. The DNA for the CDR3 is TGCAGCGTAGGAATTTCGGCAAGCACAGATACGCAGTATTTT. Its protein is CSVGISASTDTQYF.

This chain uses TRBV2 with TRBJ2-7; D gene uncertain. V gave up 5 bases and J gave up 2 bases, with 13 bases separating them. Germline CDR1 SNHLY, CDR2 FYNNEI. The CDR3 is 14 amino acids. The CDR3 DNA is TGTGCCAGCAGTCGGCAAGCCCAAGCCTACGAGCAGTACTTC. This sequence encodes CASSRQAQAYEQYF.

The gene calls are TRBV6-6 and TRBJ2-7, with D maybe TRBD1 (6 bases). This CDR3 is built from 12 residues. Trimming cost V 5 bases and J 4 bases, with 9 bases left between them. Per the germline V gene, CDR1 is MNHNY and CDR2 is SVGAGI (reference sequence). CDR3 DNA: TGTGCCAGCAGTCATGGACAGTACGAGCAGTACTTC. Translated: CASSHGQYEQYF.

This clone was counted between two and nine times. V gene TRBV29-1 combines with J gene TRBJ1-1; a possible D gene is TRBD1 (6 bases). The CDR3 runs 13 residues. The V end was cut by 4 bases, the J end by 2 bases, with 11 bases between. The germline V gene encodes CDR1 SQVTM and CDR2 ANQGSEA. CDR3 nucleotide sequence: TGCAGCGTTGCGCGGGGGCGCAACACTGAAGCTTTCTTT. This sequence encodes CSVARGRNTEAFF.

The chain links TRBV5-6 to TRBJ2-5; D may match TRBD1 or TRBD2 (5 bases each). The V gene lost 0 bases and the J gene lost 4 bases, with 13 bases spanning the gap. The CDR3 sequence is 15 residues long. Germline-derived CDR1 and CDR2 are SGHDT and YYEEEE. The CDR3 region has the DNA TGTGCCAGCAGCTTGGTCGGCAGGGAGCGAGAGACCCAGTACTTC. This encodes CASSLVGRERETQYF.

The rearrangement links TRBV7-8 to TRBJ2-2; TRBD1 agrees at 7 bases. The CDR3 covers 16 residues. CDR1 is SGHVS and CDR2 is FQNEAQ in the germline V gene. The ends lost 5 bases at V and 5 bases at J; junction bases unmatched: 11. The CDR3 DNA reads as TGTGCCAGCAGCCCCGGGACAGTTGGGAAAACCGGGGAGCTGTTTTTT. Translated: CASSPGTVGKTGELFF.

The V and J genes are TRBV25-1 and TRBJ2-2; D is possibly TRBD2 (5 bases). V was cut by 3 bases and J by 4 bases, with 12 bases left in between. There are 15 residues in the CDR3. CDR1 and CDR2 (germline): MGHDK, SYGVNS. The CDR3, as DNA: TGTGCCAGCAGTGAGAGAGGGCCGTCCACCGGGGAGCTGTTTTTT. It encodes CASSERGPSTGELFF.

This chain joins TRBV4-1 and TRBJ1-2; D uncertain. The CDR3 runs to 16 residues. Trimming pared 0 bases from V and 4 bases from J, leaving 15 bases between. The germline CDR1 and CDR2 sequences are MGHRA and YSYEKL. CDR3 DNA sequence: TGCGCCAGCAGCCAAGATCAGGCAGCCTCTAGCTATGGCTACACCTTC. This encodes CASSQDQAASSYGYTF.

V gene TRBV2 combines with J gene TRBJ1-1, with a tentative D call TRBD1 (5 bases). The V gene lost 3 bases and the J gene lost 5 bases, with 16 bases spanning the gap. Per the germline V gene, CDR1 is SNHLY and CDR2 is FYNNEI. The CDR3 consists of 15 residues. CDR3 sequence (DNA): TGTGCCAGCAGTGACCCCGGGGCACGAGGGACTGAAGCTTTCTTT. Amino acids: CASSDPGARGTEAFF.

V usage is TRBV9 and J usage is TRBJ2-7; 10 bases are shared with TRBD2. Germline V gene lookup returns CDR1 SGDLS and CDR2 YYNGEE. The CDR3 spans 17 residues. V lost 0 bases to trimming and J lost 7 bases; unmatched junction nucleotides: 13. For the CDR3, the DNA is TGTGCCAGCAGCGTAGGGCTCATAACTAGCGGGGTCGGGGAGCAGTACTTC. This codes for CASSVGLITSGVGEQYF.

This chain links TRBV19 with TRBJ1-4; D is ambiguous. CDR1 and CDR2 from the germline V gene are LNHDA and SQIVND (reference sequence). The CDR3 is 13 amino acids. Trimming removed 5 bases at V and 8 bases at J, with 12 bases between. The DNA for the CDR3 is TGTGCCAGTAGTCCCGGAGGGAGGGAAAAACTGTTTTTT. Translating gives CASSPGGREKLFF.